Listed below are T cell receptor beta chains from one sample, sequenced in a study of T cells in Graves' hyperthyroidism and ophthalmopathy. In TCRdb, the multiplex PCR reads were re-called with MiXCR into one record per CDR3 protein. Here the sample spans 480,000 or so distinct CDR3 sequences, about 15% being singletons. The sample consisted of blood. These receptors originate from a woman under 30 with Graves' hyperthyroidism. CDR3s include the opening cysteine and the closing phenylalanine or tryptophan. Fields, in order: clone size, D gene, V gene, J gene, CDR3 protein, CDR3 DNA. The D gene is left open where the match is weak. A row's size may be missing; if present it is once, few, many or a size class.

>many|TRBD1|TRBV3-1|TRBJ2-1
CASSQGTGQGGNEQFF
TGTGCCAGCAGCCAAGGTACGGGACAGGGTGGCAATGAGCAGTTCTTC
>few|-|TRBV12-3/TRBV12-4|TRBJ1-5
CASSLGLGVHQPQHF
TGTGCCAGCAGTTTAGGATTAGGGGTCCATCAGCCCCAGCATTTT
>many|-|TRBV3-1|TRBJ1-1
CASSQVSWDTQNTEAFF
TGTGCCAGCAGCCAAGTTTCGTGGGACACCCAGAACACTGAAGCTTTCTTT
>few|-|TRBV5-1|TRBJ2-1
CASNDYQGGEQFF
TGCGCCAGCAATGACTACCAGGGGGGTGAGCAGTTCTTC
>few|TRBD2|TRBV5-6|TRBJ2-2
CASSLLAGERTGELFF
TGTGCCAGCAGCCTACTAGCGGGAGAAAGGACCGGGGAGCTGTTTTTT
>many|TRBD2|TRBV19|TRBJ2-3
CASSIGLAGDTQYF
TGTGCCAGTAGTATTGGACTAGCCGGAGATACGCAGTATTTT
>few|TRBD1|TRBV5-5|TRBJ2-7
CASSRPTATGTYEQYF
TGTGCCAGCAGCCGTCCTACCGCGACAGGGACCTACGAGCAGTACTTC
>many|-|TRBV12-3/TRBV12-4|TRBJ2-1
CASTLRVIPNNEQFF
TGTGCCAGCACCCTTAGGGTAATCCCCAACAATGAGCAGTTCTTC
>few|-|TRBV7-3|TRBJ2-3
CASSFDSFSTDTQYF
TGTGCCAGCAGCTTCGACAGTTTTAGCACAGATACGCAGTATTTT
>-|-|TRBV30|TRBJ1-2
CAWRGGADGYTF
TGTGCCTGGAGAGGGGGGGCGGATGGCTACACCTTC
>many|TRBD2|TRBV10-3|TRBJ2-2
CAIRAGKRENTGELFF
TGTGCCATCAGGGCCGGGAAGCGGGAGAACACCGGGGAGCTGTTTTTT
>-|-|TRBV30|TRBJ2-1
CAWGGPHDDERFF
TGTGCCTGGGGAGGCCCACACGACGATGAGCGGTTCTTC
>many|-|TRBV6-1|TRBJ1-4
CASSPGVNAEKLFF
TGTGCCAGCAGCCCCGGGGTAAACGCTGAAAAACTGTTTTTT
>few|-|TRBV29-1|TRBJ1-1
CSVDRQAMMNTEAFF
TGCAGCGTTGACCGACAGGCAATGATGAACACTGAAGCTTTCTTT
>many|TRBD1|TRBV11-2|TRBJ2-7
CASSPPDRGGYEQYF
TGTGCCAGCAGCCCCCCGGACAGGGGTGGCTACGAGCAGTACTTC
>few|TRBD1|TRBV20-1|TRBJ1-5
CNARWQGAGTQPQHF
TGCAATGCTAGGTGGCAGGGGGCCGGTACTCAGCCCCAGCATTTT
>few|-|TRBV25-1|TRBJ2-4
CASPNGRFKNIQYF
TGTGCCAGTCCAAATGGCAGATTCAAAAACATTCAGTACTTC
>few|-|TRBV6-4|TRBJ2-2
CASSDSREELFF
TGTGCCAGCAGTGACTCGCGTGAGGAGCTGTTTTTT
>many|TRBD2|TRBV11-2|TRBJ2-2
CASSPPGLAGSGELFF
TGTGCCAGCAGCCCCCCGGGACTAGCGGGATCCGGGGAGCTGTTTTTT